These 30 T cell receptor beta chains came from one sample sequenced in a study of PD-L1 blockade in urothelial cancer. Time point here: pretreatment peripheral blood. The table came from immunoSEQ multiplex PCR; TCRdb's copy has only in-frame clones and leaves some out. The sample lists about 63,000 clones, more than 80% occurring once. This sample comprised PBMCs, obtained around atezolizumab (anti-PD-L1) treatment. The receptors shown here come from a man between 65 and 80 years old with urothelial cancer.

The CDR3 DNA is TGTGCCAGCAGCTTGACAGAGCATGGCTACACCTTC. Amino acid sequence: CASSLTEHGYTF. The chain employs TRBV5-6 and TRBJ1-2; D call uncertain. V lost 1 base and J 6 bases, leaving 7 bases between the germline ends. CDR3 length: 12 amino acids. Germline loops: CDR1 SGHDT, CDR2 YYEEEE.

For the CDR3, the DNA is TGTGCCACCAGCAGAGACAAGGCGGGATACAATGAGCAGTTCTTC. Translation: CATSRDKAGYNEQFF. The chain employs TRBV15 and TRBJ2-1; TRBD2 might be the D (6 bases). V lost 0 bases and J 4 bases, leaving 10 bases between the germline ends. The CDR3 totals 15 residues. Germline V gives CDR1 LNHNV, CDR2 YYDKDF (reference sequence). The variable domain in full, with the rest retrieved from reference TRBV15 and TRBJ2-1, is DAMVIQNPRYQVTQFGKPVTLSCSQTLNHNVMYWYQQKSSQAPKLLFHYYDKDFNNEADTPDNFQSRRPNTSFCFLDIRSPGLGDTAMYLCATSRDKAGYNEQFFGPGTRLTVL.

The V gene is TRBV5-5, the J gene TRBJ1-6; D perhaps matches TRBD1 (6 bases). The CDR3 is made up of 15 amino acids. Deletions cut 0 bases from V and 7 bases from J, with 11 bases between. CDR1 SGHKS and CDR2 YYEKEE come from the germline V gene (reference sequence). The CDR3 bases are TGTGCCAGCAGCTTGGAAGTCAGGGGAAATTCACCCCTCCACTTT. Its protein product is CASSLEVRGNSPLHF.

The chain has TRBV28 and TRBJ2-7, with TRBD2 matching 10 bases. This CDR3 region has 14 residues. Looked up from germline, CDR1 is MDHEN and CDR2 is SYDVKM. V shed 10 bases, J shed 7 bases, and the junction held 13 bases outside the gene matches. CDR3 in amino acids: CATTFSGRPGEQYF. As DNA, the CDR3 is TGTGCCACTACGTTTAGCGGGAGGCCCGGGGAGCAGTACTTC. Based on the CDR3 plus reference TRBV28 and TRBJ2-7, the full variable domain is DVKVTQSSRYLVKRTGEKVFLECVQDMDHENMFWYRQDPGLGLRLIYFSYDVKMKEKGDIPEGYSVSREKKERFSLILESASTNQTSMYLCATTFSGRPGEQYFGPGTRLTVT.

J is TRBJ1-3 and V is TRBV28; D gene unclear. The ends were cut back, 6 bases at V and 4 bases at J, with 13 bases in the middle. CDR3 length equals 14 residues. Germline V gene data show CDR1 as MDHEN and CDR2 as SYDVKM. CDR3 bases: TGTGCCAGCAGCCCTTTGGCCGCCGGAAACACCATATATTTT. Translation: CASSPLAAGNTIYF.

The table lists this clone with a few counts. The CDR3 protein is CASSNGGGISSQPQHF. The DNA for the CDR3 is TGTGCCAGCAGTAACGGGGGGGGCATCTCTAGTCAGCCCCAGCATTTT. The genes are TRBV5-8 and TRBJ1-5, with a possible D match to TRBD1 (6 bases). V was clipped by 5 bases and J by 6 bases, with 21 bases between them. The CDR3 covers 16 residues. CDR1 is SGHTS and CDR2 is YDEGEE in the germline V gene.

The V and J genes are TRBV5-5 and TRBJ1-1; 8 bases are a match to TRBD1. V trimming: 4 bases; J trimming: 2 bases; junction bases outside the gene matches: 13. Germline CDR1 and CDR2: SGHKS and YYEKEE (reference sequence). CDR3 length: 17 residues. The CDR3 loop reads CASSPLQPDRANTEAFF. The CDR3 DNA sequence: TGTGCCAGCAGCCCCTTGCAGCCGGACAGGGCTAACACTGAAGCTTTCTTT.

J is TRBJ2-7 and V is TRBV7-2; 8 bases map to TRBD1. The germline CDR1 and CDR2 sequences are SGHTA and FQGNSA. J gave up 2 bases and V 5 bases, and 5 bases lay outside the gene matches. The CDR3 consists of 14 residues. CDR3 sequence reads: CASSRTGIPYEQYF. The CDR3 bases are TGTGCCAGCAGCCGGACAGGGATTCCCTACGAGCAGTACTTC.

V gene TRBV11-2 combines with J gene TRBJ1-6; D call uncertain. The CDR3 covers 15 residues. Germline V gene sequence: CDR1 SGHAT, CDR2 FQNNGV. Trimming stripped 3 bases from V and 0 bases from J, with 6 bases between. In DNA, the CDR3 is TGTGCCAGCAGCTTCTCAGGCTCCTATAATTCACCCCTCCACTTT. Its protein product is CASSFSGSYNSPLHF.

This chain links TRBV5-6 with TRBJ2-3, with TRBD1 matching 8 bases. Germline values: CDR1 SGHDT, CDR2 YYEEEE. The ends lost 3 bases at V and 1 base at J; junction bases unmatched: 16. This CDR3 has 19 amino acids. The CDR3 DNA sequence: TGTGCCAGCAGCTCGACCTTGGACAGGGTCAGAGTGGGCACAGATACGCAGTATTTT. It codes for CASSSTLDRVRVGTDTQYF.

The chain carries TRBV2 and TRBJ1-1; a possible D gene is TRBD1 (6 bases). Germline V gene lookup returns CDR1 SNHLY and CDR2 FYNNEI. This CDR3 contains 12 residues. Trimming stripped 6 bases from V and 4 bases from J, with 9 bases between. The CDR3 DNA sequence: TGTGCCAGCAGACAGGGAGCCACTGAAGCTTTCTTT. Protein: CASRQGATEAFF.

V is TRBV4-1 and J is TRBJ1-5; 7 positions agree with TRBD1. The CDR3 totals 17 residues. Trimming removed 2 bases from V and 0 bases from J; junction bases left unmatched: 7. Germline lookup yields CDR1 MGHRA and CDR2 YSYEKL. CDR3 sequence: CASSQNRGGDSNQPQHF. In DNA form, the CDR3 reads TGCGCCAGCAGCCAAAACAGGGGCGGGGATAGCAATCAGCCCCAGCATTTT.

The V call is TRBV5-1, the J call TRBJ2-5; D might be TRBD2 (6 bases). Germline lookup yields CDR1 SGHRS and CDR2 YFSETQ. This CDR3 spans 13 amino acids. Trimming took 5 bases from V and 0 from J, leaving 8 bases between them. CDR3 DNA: TGCGCCAGCAGGGGCGGGGACCAAGAGACCCAGTACTTC. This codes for CASRGGDQETQYF.

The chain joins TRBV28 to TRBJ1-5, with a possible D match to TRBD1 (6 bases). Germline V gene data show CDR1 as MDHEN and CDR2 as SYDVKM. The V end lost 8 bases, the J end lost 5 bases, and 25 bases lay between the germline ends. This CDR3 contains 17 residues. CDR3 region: CASRSPAGRGGHQPQHF. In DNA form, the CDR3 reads TGTGCCAGCCGCTCGCCGGCAGGGAGGGGGGGGCATCAGCCCCAGCATTTT.

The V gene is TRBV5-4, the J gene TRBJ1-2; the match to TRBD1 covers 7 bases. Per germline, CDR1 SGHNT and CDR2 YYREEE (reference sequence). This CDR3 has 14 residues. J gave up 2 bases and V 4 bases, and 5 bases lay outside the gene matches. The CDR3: CASSPGQFNYGYTF. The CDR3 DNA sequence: TGTGCCAGCAGCCCGGGACAGTTCAACTATGGCTACACCTTC.

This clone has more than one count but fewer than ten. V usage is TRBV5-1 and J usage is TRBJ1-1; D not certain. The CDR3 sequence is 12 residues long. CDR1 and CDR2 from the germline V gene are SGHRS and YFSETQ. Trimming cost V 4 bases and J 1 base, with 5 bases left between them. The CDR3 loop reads CASSGQNTEAFF. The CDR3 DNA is TGCGCCAGCAGCGGGCAGAACACTGAAGCTTTCTTT. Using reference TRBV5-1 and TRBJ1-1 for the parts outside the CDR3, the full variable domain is KAGVTQTPRYLIKTRGQQVTLSCSPISGHRSVSWYQQTPGQGLQFLFEYFSETQRNKGNFPGRFSGRQFSNSRSEMNVSTLELGDSALYLCASSGQNTEAFFGQGTRLTVV.

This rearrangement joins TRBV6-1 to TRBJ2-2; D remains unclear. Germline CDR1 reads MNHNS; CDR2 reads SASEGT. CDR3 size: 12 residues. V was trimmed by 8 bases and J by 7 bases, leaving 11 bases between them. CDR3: CASGVGGGELFF. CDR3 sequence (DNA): TGTGCCAGCGGAGTTGGTGGCGGGGAGCTGTTTTTT.

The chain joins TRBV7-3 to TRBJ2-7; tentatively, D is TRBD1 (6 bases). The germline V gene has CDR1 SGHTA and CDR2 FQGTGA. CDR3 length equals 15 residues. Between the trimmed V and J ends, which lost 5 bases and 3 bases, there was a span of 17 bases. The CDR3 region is CASSVQTGQGYEQYF. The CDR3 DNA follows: TGTGCCAGCAGCGTCCAAACGGGACAAGGCTACGAGCAGTACTTC.

CDR3 in DNA: TGTGCCAGCAGCCGTTCCGGGACAGGGAATCAGCCCCAGCATTTT. Translation: CASSRSGTGNQPQHF. The genes are TRBV6-5 and TRBJ1-5, with 9 bases lining up with TRBD1. Losses at the gene ends were 6 bases for V and 4 bases for J; bases not matched to a gene: 7. Germline V gene lookup returns CDR1 MNHEY and CDR2 SVGAGI. CDR3 length: 15 amino acids.

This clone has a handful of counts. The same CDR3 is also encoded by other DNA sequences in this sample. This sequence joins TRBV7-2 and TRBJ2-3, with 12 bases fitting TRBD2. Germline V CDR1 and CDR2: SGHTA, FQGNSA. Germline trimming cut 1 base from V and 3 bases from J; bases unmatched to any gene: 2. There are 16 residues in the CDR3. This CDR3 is CASSLGLAGGTDTQYF. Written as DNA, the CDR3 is TGTGCCAGCAGCTTAGGGCTAGCGGGAGGGACAGATACGCAGTATTTT. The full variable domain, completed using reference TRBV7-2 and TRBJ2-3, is GAGVSQSPSNKVTEKGKDVELRCDPISGHTALYWYRQSLGQGLEFLIYFQGNSAPDKSGLPSDRFSAERTGGSVSTLTIQRTQQEDSAVYLCASSLGLAGGTDTQYFGPGTRLTVL.

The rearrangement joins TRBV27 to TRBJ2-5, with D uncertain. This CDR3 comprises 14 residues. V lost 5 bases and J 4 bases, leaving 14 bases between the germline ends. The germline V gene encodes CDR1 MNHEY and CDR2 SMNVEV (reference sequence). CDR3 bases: TGTGCCAGCAGTCCTTACACGACGGGAGAGACCCAGTACTTC. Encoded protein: CASSPYTTGETQYF.

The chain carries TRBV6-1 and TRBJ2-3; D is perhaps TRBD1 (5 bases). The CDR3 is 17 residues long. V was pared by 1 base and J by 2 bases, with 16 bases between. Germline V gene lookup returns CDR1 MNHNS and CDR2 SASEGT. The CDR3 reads CASSEGRQTYDTDTQYF. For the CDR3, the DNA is TGTGCCAGCAGTGAAGGGAGACAGACCTACGACACAGATACGCAGTATTTT.

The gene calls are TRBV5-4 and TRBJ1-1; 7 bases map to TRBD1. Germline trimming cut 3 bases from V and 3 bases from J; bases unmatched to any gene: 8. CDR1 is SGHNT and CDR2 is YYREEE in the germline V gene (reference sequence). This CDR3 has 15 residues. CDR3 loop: CASSSRTGWDTEAFF. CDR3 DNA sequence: TGTGCCAGCAGCTCCCGGACAGGATGGGACACTGAAGCTTTCTTT.

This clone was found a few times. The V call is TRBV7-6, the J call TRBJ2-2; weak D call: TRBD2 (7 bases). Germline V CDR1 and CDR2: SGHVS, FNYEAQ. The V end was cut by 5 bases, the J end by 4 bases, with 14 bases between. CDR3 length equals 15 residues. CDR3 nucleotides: TGTGCCAGCAGCACTAGGGAGGGGGGCACCGGGGAGCTGTTTTTT. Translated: CASSTREGGTGELFF. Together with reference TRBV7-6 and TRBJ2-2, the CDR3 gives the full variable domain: GAGVSQSPRYKVTKRGQDVALRCDPISGHVSLYWYRQALGQGPEFLTYFNYEAQQDKSGLPNDRFSAERPEGSISTLTIQRTEQRDSAMYRCASSTREGGTGELFFGEGSRLTVL.

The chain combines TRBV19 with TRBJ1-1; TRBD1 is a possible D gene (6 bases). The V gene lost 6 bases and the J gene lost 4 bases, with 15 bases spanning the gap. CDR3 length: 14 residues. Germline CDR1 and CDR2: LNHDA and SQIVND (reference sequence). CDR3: CASSYGQMVTEAFF. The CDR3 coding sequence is TGTGCCAGTAGCTACGGACAGATGGTCACTGAAGCTTTCTTT.

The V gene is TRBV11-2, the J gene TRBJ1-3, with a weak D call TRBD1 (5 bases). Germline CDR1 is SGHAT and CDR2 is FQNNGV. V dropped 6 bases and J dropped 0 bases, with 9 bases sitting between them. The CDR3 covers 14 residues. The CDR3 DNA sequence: TGTGCCAGCAGTCCGACAGACTCTGGAAACACCATATATTTT. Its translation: CASSPTDSGNTIYF.

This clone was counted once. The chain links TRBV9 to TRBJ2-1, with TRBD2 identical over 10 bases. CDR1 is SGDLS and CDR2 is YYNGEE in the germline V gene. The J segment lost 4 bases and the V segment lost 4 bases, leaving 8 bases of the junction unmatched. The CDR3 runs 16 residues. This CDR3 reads CASSSLAGAGYNEQFF. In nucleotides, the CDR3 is TGTGCCAGCAGCTCCCTAGCGGGAGCGGGATACAATGAGCAGTTCTTC.

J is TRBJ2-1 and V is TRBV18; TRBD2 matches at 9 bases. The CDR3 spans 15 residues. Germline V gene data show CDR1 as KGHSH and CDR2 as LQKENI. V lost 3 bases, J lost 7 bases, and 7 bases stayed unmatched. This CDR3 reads CASSPSGSKENEQFF. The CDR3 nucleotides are TGTGCCAGCTCACCTAGCGGGAGTAAGGAGAATGAGCAGTTCTTC. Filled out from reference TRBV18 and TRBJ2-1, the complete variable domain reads NAGVMQNPRHLVRRRGQEARLRCSPMKGHSHVYWYRQLPEEGLKFMVYLQKENIIDESGMPKERFSAEFPKEGPSILRIQQVVRGDSAAYFCASSPSGSKENEQFFGPGTRLTVL.

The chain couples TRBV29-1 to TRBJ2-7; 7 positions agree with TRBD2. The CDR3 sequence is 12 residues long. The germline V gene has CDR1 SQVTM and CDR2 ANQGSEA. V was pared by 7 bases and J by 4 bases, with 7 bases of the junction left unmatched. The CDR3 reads CSARRGEYEQYF. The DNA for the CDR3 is TGCAGCGCTCGCCGGGGGGAATACGAGCAGTACTTC.

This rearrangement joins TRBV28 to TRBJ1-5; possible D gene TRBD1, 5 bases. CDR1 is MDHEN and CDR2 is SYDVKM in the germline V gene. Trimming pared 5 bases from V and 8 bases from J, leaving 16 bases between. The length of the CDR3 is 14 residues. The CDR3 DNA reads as TGTGCCAGCAGTCACTCCGGGGGTGGAAAGCCCCAGCATTTT. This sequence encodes CASSHSGGGKPQHF.